This is a list of T cell receptor beta chains from one sample in a study of blood T cell repertoires in COVID-19. The data were produced by immunoSEQ multiplex PCR, yet TCRdb's version contains in-frame clones alone and is incomplete. The sample gives about 300,000 clones, 80% to 90% of which show up once; 4% to 5% is in the top ten. Material: PBMCs or T cells enriched from blood (not recorded which). These receptors were taken from a man younger than 40 who had recovered from COVID-19. The CDR3 runs from the conserved cysteine through the conserved F or W. The order of the fields is J gene, V gene, clone size, D gene, CDR3 protein, CDR3 DNA. D genes are given only for firm matches. Size is stated for part of the rows, as once, few or many counts, or as a class when the clone is expanded.

TRBJ1-1,TRBV10-2,NA,TRBD1,CASRRGTGGLKDTEAFF,TGCGCCAGCAGGAGGGGGACAGGGGGCTTAAAGGACACTGAAGCTTTCTTT
TRBJ1-1,TRBV11-3,NA,TRBD1,CASSSGTEKMNTEAFF,TGTGCCAGCAGCTCAGGGACAGAGAAGATGAACACTGAAGCTTTCTTT
TRBJ2-3,TRBV24-1,NA,TRBD2,CATGPRGAPADTQYF,TGTGCCACCGGGCCGCGGGGGGCCCCGGCGGATACGCAGTATTTT
TRBJ2-3,TRBV7-7,NA,NA,CASSLGAALTDTQYF,TGTGCTAGCAGCTTAGGTGCGGCACTCACAGATACGCAGTATTTT
TRBJ1-4,TRBV24-1,NA,NA,CATSDPRQNEKLFF,TGTGCCACCAGTGATCCCCGACAGAATGAAAAACTGTTTTTT
TRBJ2-5,TRBV10-3,NA,TRBD1,CAISGTGGVGETQYF,TGTGCCATCAGTGGGACAGGGGGAGTGGGGGAGACCCAGTACTTC
TRBJ1-4,TRBV5-1,NA,NA,CASSFEQGGEKLFF,TGCGCCAGCAGCTTCGAACAGGGTGGGGAAAAACTGTTTTTT
TRBJ1-5,TRBV25-1,NA,TRBD1,CASSDSGTGNQPQHF,TGTGCCAGCAGTGACTCCGGGACAGGGAATCAGCCCCAGCATTTT
TRBJ2-7,TRBV27,NA,TRBD2,CASSLQTSGASYEQYF,TGTGCCAGCAGTTTACAAACTAGCGGAGCCTCCTACGAGCAGTACTTC
TRBJ1-3,TRBV28,once,TRBD1,CASSILGTAGNTIYF,TGTGCCAGCAGTATCCTCGGGACAGCTGGAAACACCATATATTTT
TRBJ2-3,TRBV19,NA,TRBD2,CASKPSGRTDTQYF,TGTGCCAGTAAGCCTAGCGGTCGCACAGATACGCAGTATTTT
TRBJ1-5,TRBV7-9,NA,TRBD1,CASSRGTVYNQPQHF,TGTGCCAGCAGCCGCGGGACAGTCTACAATCAGCCCCAGCATTTT
TRBJ1-2,TRBV27,NA,NA,CASSFKLGGVGGYTF,TGTGCCAGCAGTTTCAAACTAGGGGGAGTAGGTGGCTACACCTTC
TRBJ2-3,TRBV28,NA,TRBD2,CATKLAGGTDTQYF,TGTGCCACCAAACTAGCGGGGGGGACAGATACGCAGTATTTT
TRBJ1-1,TRBV7-9,NA,NA,CASSFIGAFEAFF,TGTGCCAGCAGCTTCATAGGGGCTTTTGAAGCTTTCTTT
TRBJ1-3,TRBV5-4,once,TRBD1,CASSFQGAGNTIYF,TGTGCCAGCAGCTTTCAGGGGGCTGGAAACACCATATATTTT
TRBJ2-3,TRBV4-2,NA,TRBD2,CASSNGLAATDTQYF,TGTGCCAGCAGCAATGGACTAGCGGCCACAGATACGCAGTATTTT
TRBJ2-7,TRBV6-5,NA,NA,CASRRPGNLYEQYF,TGTGCCAGCAGAAGACCCGGGAACCTCTACGAGCAGTACTTC
TRBJ2-7,TRBV4-1,NA,TRBD2,CASSDTTSGRSYEQYF,TGCGCCAGCAGCGATACGACTAGCGGGAGGTCCTACGAGCAGTACTTC
TRBJ2-3,TRBV5-1,NA,TRBD2,CASSLVAGGQADTQYF,TGCGCCAGCAGCTTGGTAGCGGGGGGGCAGGCGGATACGCAGTATTTT
TRBJ1-5,TRBV6-5,NA,NA,CASGGGGTPQPQHF,TGTGCCAGTGGGGGCGGGGGCACCCCTCAGCCCCAGCATTTT
TRBJ1-1,TRBV19,few,NA,CASSGTLNTEAFF,TGTGCCAGTAGCGGGACACTGAACACTGAAGCTTTCTTT
TRBJ2-1,TRBV5-6,once,TRBD2,CASSLADGLAARNEQFF,TGTGCCAGCAGCTTGGCCGACGGACTAGCCGCCCGCAATGAGCAGTTCTTC
TRBJ1-2,TRBV15,NA,TRBD1,CATSRDDRGSGYTF,TGTGCCACCAGCAGAGATGACAGGGGTTCGGGCTACACCTTC
TRBJ1-2,TRBV7-2,once,NA,CASSLVGGWDGYTF,TGTGCCAGCAGCTTAGTGGGAGGGTGGGATGGCTACACCTTC
TRBJ2-7,TRBV9,NA,NA,CASSVGLPVNSYEQYF,TGTGCCAGCAGCGTAGGACTACCCGTGAATTCCTACGAGCAGTACTTC
TRBJ2-1,TRBV4-1,NA,TRBD1,CASSLRLRDRVNNEQFF,TGCGCCAGCAGCCTAAGACTCCGGGACAGGGTTAACAATGAGCAGTTCTTC
TRBJ2-1,TRBV7-9,NA,NA,CASSPLGGGEQFF,TGTGCCAGCAGCCCTCTGGGGGGAGGTGAGCAGTTCTTC
TRBJ2-2,TRBV4-1,NA,TRBD1,CASSQGNRGSTGELFF,TGCGCCAGCAGCCAAGGCAACAGGGGATCGACCGGGGAGCTGTTTTTT
TRBJ2-5,TRBV5-1,NA,NA,CASSVLAGYQETQYF,TGCGCCAGCAGCGTTCTCGCAGGGTACCAAGAGACCCAGTACTTC
TRBJ2-7,TRBV11-3,NA,TRBD1,CASSAGTGADEQYF,TGTGCCAGCAGCGCCGGGACAGGGGCCGACGAGCAGTACTTC
TRBJ1-2,TRBV7-9,NA,NA,CASSLGGQSYGYTF,TGTGCCAGCAGCTTAGGGGGACAATCATATGGCTACACCTTC
TRBJ2-7,TRBV12-3/TRBV12-4,NA,TRBD2,CASSSGGGEQYF,TGTGCCAGCAGTTCGGGAGGGGGCGAGCAGTACTTC
TRBJ2-2,TRBV24-1,medium-sized,TRBD1,CATSDLKGQQKNTGELFF,TGTGCCACCAGTGATTTGAAGGGACAGCAGAAGAACACCGGGGAGCTGTTTTTT
TRBJ1-2,TRBV28,NA,NA,CASFLGGAQGYTF,TGTGCCAGCTTCCTGGGGGGGGCGCAAGGCTACACCTTC
TRBJ1-5,TRBV6-2/TRBV6-3,NA,TRBD1,CASSIGQGMVFF,TGTGCCAGCAGCATAGGACAGGGGATGGTTTTTTTT
TRBJ2-7,TRBV6-5,NA,TRBD2,CASAREASGSYEQYF,TGTGCCAGTGCCCGAGAGGCTAGCGGGAGCTACGAGCAGTACTTC
TRBJ2-1,TRBV10-3,NA,NA,CAISAYNEQFF,TGTGCCATCAGTGCGTACAATGAGCAGTTCTTC
TRBJ2-2,TRBV30,NA,TRBD1,CAWSGQGATGELFF,TGTGCCTGGAGTGGACAGGGGGCGACCGGGGAGCTGTTTTTT
TRBJ2-7,TRBV29-1,NA,NA,CSVEDGLLNYEQYF,TGCAGCGTTGAAGATGGGCTTCTCAACTACGAGCAGTACTTC
TRBJ2-2,TRBV19,NA,TRBD1,CASSHRDRGDTGELFF,TGTGCCAGTAGCCACCGGGACAGGGGCGATACGGGGGAGCTGTTTTTT
TRBJ1-5,TRBV19,NA,TRBD1,CASTEGQGAWQPQHF,TGTGCCAGTACCGAGGGACAGGGGGCGTGGCAGCCCCAGCATTTT
TRBJ1-2,TRBV19,NA,TRBD1,CASSSSGQGNYGYTF,TGTGCCAGTAGCTCTTCGGGACAGGGGAACTATGGCTACACCTTC
TRBJ1-6,TRBV23-1,once,NA,CASSHQGFNSPLHF,TGCGCCAGCAGTCACCAGGGCTTCAATTCACCCCTCCACTTT
TRBJ2-1,TRBV13,once,NA,CASSLVQGGYNEQFF,TGTGCCAGCAGCTTAGTGCAGGGAGGCTACAATGAGCAGTTCTTC
TRBJ2-1,TRBV5-1,NA,TRBD2,CASSLASGIPYNEQFF,TGCGCCAGCAGCTTGGCCAGCGGGATACCCTACAATGAGCAGTTCTTC
TRBJ1-2,TRBV18,once,TRBD1,CASSPGTGTNYGYTF,TGTGCCAGCTCACCGGGGACAGGGACTAACTATGGCTACACCTTC
TRBJ1-2,TRBV30,NA,NA,CAWSGQVFYGYTF,TGTGCCTGGAGTGGACAGGTATTCTATGGCTACACCTTC
TRBJ2-7,TRBV6-1,NA,TRBD2,CASSEAGTSGEKVNEQYF,TGTGCCAGCAGTGAAGCAGGGACTAGCGGGGAGAAGGTCAACGAGCAGTACTTC